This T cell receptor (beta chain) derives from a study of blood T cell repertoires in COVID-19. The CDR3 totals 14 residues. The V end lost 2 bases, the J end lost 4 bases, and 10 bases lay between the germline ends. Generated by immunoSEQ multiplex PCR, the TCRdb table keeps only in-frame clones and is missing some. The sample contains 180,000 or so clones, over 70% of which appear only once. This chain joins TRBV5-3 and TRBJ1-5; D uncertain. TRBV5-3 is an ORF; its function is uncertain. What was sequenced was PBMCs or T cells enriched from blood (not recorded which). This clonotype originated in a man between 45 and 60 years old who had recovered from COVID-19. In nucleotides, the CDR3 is TGTGCCAGAAGCTTCGGGGAGAAAAATCAGCCCCAGCATTTT. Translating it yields CARSFGEKNQPQHF.